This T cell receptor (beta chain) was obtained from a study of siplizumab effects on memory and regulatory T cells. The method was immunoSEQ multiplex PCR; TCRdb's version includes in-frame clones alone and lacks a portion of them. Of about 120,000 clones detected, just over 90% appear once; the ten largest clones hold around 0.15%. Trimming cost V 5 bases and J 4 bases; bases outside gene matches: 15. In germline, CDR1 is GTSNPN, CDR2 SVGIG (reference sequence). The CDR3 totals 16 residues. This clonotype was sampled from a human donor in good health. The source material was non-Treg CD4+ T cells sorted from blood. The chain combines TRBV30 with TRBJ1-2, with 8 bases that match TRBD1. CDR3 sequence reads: CAWDKKVAGGLYGYTF. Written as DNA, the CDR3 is TGTGCCTGGGATAAGAAGGTGGCAGGGGGCCTCTATGGCTACACCTTC.